The present T cell receptor (beta chain) was sequenced within a study of identical twins. This clonotype was recorded at least ten times. The germline CDR1 and CDR2 sequences are SGHRS and YFSETQ. V shed 2 bases and J 3 bases; nucleotides not matched to a gene: 12. The CDR3 sequence is 17 residues long. From the 5' RACE reads, TCRdb called clonotypes with MiXCR, one entry per CDR3 protein. The sample contains fewer than 250,000 distinct CDR3 sequences, 6% to 8.5% of which appear only once. In addition, the sample was reused for a study of yellow fever vaccine responses in identical twins.

J is TRBJ1-2 and V is TRBV5-1; 8 bases fit TRBD1. This receptor was identified in a woman aged 18-29 years in good health. Sequenced sample: CD8+ T cells sorted from blood. The CDR3 DNA is TGCGCCAGCAGCTTTGGTGACAGGGGCCTGAGGGACTATGGCTACACCTTC. This encodes CASSFGDRGLRDYGYTF.